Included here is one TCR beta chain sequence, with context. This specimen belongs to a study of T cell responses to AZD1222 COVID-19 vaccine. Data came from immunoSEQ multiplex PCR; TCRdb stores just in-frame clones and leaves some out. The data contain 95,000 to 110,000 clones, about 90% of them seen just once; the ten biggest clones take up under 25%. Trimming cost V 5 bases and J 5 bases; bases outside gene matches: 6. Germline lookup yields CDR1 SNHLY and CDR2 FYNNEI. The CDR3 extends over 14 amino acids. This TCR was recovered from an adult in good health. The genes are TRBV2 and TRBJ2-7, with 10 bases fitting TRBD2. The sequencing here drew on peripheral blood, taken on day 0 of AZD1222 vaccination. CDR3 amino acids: CASSSLAGKNEQYF. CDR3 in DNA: TGTGCCAGCAGTTCACTAGCGGGGAAAAACGAGCAGTACTTC.